Included here is one TCR beta chain sequence, with context. Germline V gene data show CDR1 as MNHNY and CDR2 as SVGAGI (reference sequence). There are 15 residues in the CDR3. Trimming cost V 0 bases and J 0 bases, with 3 bases left between them. The entry originates in a study of patients and donors after allogeneic stem cell transplantation. TCRdb processed the RT-PCR reads anew with MiXCR; each CDR3 protein has one entry. The sample lists under 200,000 distinct CDR3 sequences, about 24% occurring once. The rearrangement joins TRBV6-6 to TRBJ2-6; D is unclear. The sample taken for sequencing was blood, either unsorted or a sorted T cell fraction (not recorded which). The TCR originated in a human donor who was either an allogeneic HSCT recipient or a stem cell or donor lymphocyte infusion donor (not recorded which). It is not recorded whose cells these are; they may come from a transplant donor. The CDR3 coding sequence is TGTGCCAGCAGTTACTCGAGCTCTGGGGCCAACGTCCTGACTTTC. Translation gives CASSYSSSGANVLTF.